The next 18 T cell receptor beta chains were all read from a single sample in a study of early T cells in non-severe SARS-CoV-2 infection. TCRdb itself ran the 5' RACE reads through MiXCR, one entry per CDR3 protein. The repertoire has fewer than 50,000 distinct CDR3 sequences, 3% to 4% of them found once; the top ten carry around 2.8%. Sequencing was performed on whole blood. These receptors all stem from an adult who was a healthcare worker with PCR-confirmed SARS-CoV-2 infection or an uninfected control (not recorded which).

This clonotype was detected many times. This rearrangement joins TRBV18 to TRBJ2-7; 9 nucleotides agree with TRBD1. V shed 1 base and J 6 bases; nucleotides not matched to a gene: 7. The CDR3 spans 15 residues. Germline V CDR1 and CDR2: KGHSH, LQKENI. DNA of the CDR3: TGTGCCAGCTCACCACAGGGGACAGGGATTCGCGAGCAGTACTTC. Translation gives CASSPQGTGIREQYF.

This clonotype was observed many times. The chain uses TRBV20-1 and TRBJ1-1; 7 bases agree with TRBD1. CDR3 length: 14 residues. V dropped 4 bases and J dropped 9; count of bases not matched to a gene: 14. Germline V CDR1 and CDR2: DFQATT, SNEGSKA (reference sequence). The CDR3 sequence is CSANPGQLKSQAFF. CDR3 bases: TGCAGTGCTAACCCGGGACAGCTAAAAAGCCAAGCTTTCTTT.

V is TRBV7-8 and J is TRBJ2-1; TRBD2 matches at 10 bases. V was pared by 0 bases and J by 2 bases, with 4 bases of the junction left unmatched. The germline V gene encodes CDR1 SGHVS and CDR2 FQNEAQ. The CDR3 has 17 amino acids. CDR3 protein: CASSLALAGITYNEQFF. For the CDR3, the DNA is TGTGCCAGCAGCTTAGCACTAGCGGGAATTACCTACAATGAGCAGTTCTTC.

This clonotype was seen many times. The rearrangement links TRBV2 to TRBJ1-1; tentatively, D is TRBD1 (5 bases). Trimming removed 8 bases at V and 1 base at J, with 14 bases between. The germline V gene has CDR1 SNHLY and CDR2 FYNNEI. The CDR3 sequence is 14 residues long. CDR3 DNA sequence: TGTGCCAGCTGGGACCCTAACAAGAACACTGAAGCTTTCTTT. Translating gives CASWDPNKNTEAFF.

This clonotype was counted many times. This sequence joins TRBV4-1 and TRBJ1-1; 7 bases align to TRBD1. Germline CDR1 reads MGHRA; CDR2 reads YSYEKL. Trimming took 4 bases from V and 2 from J; bases not matched to a gene: 7. The CDR3 consists of 15 residues. CDR3 residues: CASSPPTGSNTEAFF. In nucleotides, the CDR3 is TGCGCCAGCAGCCCTCCGACAGGGAGTAACACTGAAGCTTTCTTT.

The sample holds many counts of this clonotype. V and J are TRBV6-5 and TRBJ1-2; the D is unclear. Deletions cut 2 bases from V and 0 bases from J, with 22 bases between. The germline CDR1 and CDR2 sequences are MNHEY and SVGAGI. This CDR3 comprises 19 residues. The CDR3 loop is CASSYGPGPRSIANYGYTF. CDR3 bases: TGTGCCAGCAGTTACGGTCCCGGACCACGGTCAATAGCTAACTATGGCTACACCTTC.

The V call is TRBV29-1, the J call TRBJ2-3; D is undetermined. Germline CDR1 SQVTM, CDR2 ANQGSEA. V lost 6 bases, J lost 3 bases, and 10 bases lay in between. This CDR3 has 12 residues. CDR3 bases: TGCAGCGTCCTCCCCATGACAGATACGCAGTATTTT. Its translation: CSVLPMTDTQYF.

This clonotype was recorded many times. V is TRBV14 and J is TRBJ2-1, with 8 bases fitting TRBD2. The CDR3 loop spans 13 amino acids. V shed 1 base, J shed 12 bases, and the junction held 5 bases outside the gene matches. Germline lookup yields CDR1 SGHDN and CDR2 FVKESK. The CDR3 loop is CASSQGRGGTQFF. In DNA, the CDR3 is TGTGCCAGCAGCCAAGGACGGGGGGGTACGCAGTTCTTC. The whole variable domain, filled in from reference TRBV14 and TRBJ2-1, reads EAGVTQFPSHSVIEKGQTVTLRCDPISGHDNLYWYRRVMGKEIKFLLHFVKESKQDESGMPNNRFLAERTGGTYSTLKVQPAELEDSGVYFCASSQGRGGTQFFGPGTRLTVL.

This clonotype showed up just a few times. The V and J genes are TRBV4-1 and TRBJ2-7; possibly TRBD1 or TRBD2 for D (5 bases each). Trimming cost V 0 bases and J 7 bases, with 16 bases left between them. The germline V gene encodes CDR1 MGHRA and CDR2 YSYEKL. The CDR3 length is 15 residues. The CDR3 loop reads CASSQDVGTLREQYF. In DNA form, the CDR3 reads TGCGCCAGCAGCCAAGATGTAGGGACCTTAAGGGAGCAGTACTTC.

In this sample, this clonotype turned up many times. For the CDR3, the DNA is TGTGCCAGCAGTTACCAGACCTATCCCCCCGGGGAGCTGTTTTTT. Its translation is CASSYQTYPPGELFF. This chain connects TRBV6-2 or TRBV6-3 to TRBJ2-2; D not resolved. CDR1 and CDR2 (germline): MNHEY, SVGEGT. V lost 2 bases and J 6 bases, leaving 13 bases between the germline ends. This CDR3 region has 15 residues.

Ten or more counts support this clonotype. This rearrangement joins TRBV30 to TRBJ1-3; D is unresolved. V was pared by 2 bases and J by 0 bases, with 8 bases between. The length of the CDR3 is 14 residues. The V gene's germline CDR1 is GTSNPN and CDR2 SVGIG (reference sequence). The CDR3 is CAWSRGSSGNTIYF. The DNA for the CDR3 is TGTGCCTGGAGTAGAGGGTCCTCTGGAAACACCATATATTTT.

This clonotype has a count of ten or more. This chain joins TRBV10-1 and TRBJ2-3; possible D gene TRBD2, 6 bases. This CDR3 is built from 16 residues. Trimming stripped 1 base from V and 3 bases from J, with 14 bases between. Germline V gene sequence: CDR1 WNHNN, CDR2 SYGVQD (reference sequence). The CDR3 reads CASSELRGKVTDTQYF. DNA of the CDR3: TGCGCCAGCAGTGAGTTACGGGGGAAGGTGACAGATACGCAGTATTTT.

Concerning this clonotype: A much larger clone sits a single nucleotide away, making a read error possible. This CDR3 reads CSSSPSGVYEQYF. CDR3 nucleotide sequence: TGTTCCAGCTCACCAAGCGGAGTCTACGAGCAGTACTTC. The rearrangement joins TRBV18 to TRBJ2-7; maybe TRBD2 (5 bases). There are 13 residues in the CDR3. In germline, CDR1 is KGHSH, CDR2 LQKENI.

This clonotype has only a few counts. The chain carries TRBV27 and TRBJ2-7, with 8 bases aligning to TRBD1. The CDR3 totals 16 residues. The germline V gene encodes CDR1 MNHEY and CDR2 SMNVEV (reference sequence). V shed 5 bases, J shed 3 bases, and the junction held 12 bases outside the gene matches. This CDR3 reads CASSLSGQGKFYEQYF. The CDR3 DNA reads as TGTGCCAGCAGTCTCTCCGGACAGGGAAAGTTCTACGAGCAGTACTTC.

This clonotype was recorded at least ten times. The rearrangement uses TRBV5-1 and TRBJ2-1; 8 nucleotides match TRBD2. The CDR3 extends over 15 amino acids. Losses at the gene ends were 0 bases for V and 8 bases for J; bases not matched to a gene: 7. Germline V CDR1 and CDR2: SGHRS, YFSETQ. DNA of the CDR3: TGCGCCAGCAGCTTGGAAGGGACTAGGTTCCATGAGCAGTTCTTC. It encodes CASSLEGTRFHEQFF.

This chain uses TRBV27 with TRBJ2-5; 9 nucleotides agree with TRBD1. V shed 7 bases, J shed 3 bases, and the junction held 3 bases outside the gene matches. This CDR3 is built from 13 residues. Germline lookup yields CDR1 MNHEY and CDR2 SMNVEV (reference sequence). The CDR3, as DNA: TGTGCCAGCACTCGGACAGGGGAAGAGACCCAGTACTTC. Translation: CASTRTGEETQYF.

This clonotype has at least ten counts. The chain has TRBV4-1 and TRBJ1-4, with D perhaps matching TRBD1 (5 bases). The CDR3 has 15 amino acids. V shed 4 bases and J shed 5 bases, with 14 bases lying between them. Germline CDR1 and CDR2: MGHRA and YSYEKL. The chain's CDR3 is CASSLVQGRNEKLFF. The CDR3 DNA reads TGCGCCAGCAGCCTAGTTCAGGGCCGGAATGAAAAACTGTTTTTT.

This clonotype has ten or more counts. The chain has TRBV7-3 and TRBJ2-7; D call uncertain. Trimming pared 1 base from V and 3 bases from J, leaving 16 bases between. The CDR3 loop spans 16 amino acids. CDR1 and CDR2 (germline): SGHTA, FQGTGA. Here the CDR3 reads CASSLKLIPRDYEQYF. The CDR3, as DNA: TGTGCCAGCAGCTTAAAGCTGATCCCGAGAGACTACGAGCAGTACTTC.